The source of this TCR beta chain is a study of beta chain features in type 1 diabetes. General study points: Type 1 diabetes patients had moderately but significantly shorter TCRB CDR3s in all four CD4+ subsets. Patients' naive, central memory and regulatory TCRB repertoires appeared more alike than those of healthy donors.

Expressed TCRB transcripts were sequenced after all isolated RNA was converted to cDNA. Clones were read by immunoSEQ multiplex PCR, and TCRdb kept only the in-frame ones, dropping some. Among roughly 160,000 clones listed, approximately 7.8% were seen once. Looked up from germline, CDR1 is SGHNT and CDR2 is YENEEA. The CDR3 sequence is 13 residues long. Trimming pared 3 bases from V and 5 bases from J, leaving 7 bases between. This clone occurred a few times. The antigen is not known. The sequenced material came from central memory CD4+ T cells from blood. This TCR was recovered from a woman aged 40 to 55 with type 1 diabetes. The chain uses TRBV11-3 and TRBJ2-2; D not resolved. The DNA for the CDR3 is TGTGCCAGCAGCTTCACAGAGACCGGGGAGCTGTTTTTT. It is translated as CASSFTETGELFF.